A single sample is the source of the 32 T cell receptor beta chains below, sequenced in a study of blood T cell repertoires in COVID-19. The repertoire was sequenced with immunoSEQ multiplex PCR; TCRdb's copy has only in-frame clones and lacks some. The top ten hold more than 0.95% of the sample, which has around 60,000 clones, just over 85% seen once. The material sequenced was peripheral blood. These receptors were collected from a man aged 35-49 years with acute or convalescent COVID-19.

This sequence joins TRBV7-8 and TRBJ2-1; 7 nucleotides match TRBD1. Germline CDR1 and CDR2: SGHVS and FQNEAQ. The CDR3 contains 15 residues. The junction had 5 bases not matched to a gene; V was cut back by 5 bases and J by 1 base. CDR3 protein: CASSASTGSYNEQFF. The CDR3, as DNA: TGTGCCAGCAGCGCGTCGACAGGGTCCTACAATGAGCAGTTCTTC.

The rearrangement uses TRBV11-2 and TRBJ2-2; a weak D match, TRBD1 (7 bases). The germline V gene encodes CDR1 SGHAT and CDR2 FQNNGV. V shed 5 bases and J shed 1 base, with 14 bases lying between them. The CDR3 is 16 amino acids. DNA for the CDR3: TGTGCCAGCAGCCTATCAGGGGGAGGGAACACCGGGGAGCTGTTTTTT. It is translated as CASSLSGGGNTGELFF.

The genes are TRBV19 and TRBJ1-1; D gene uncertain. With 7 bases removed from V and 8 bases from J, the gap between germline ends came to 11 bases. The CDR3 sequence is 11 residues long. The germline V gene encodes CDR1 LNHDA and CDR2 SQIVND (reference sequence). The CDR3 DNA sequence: TGTGCCAGTATCAGAGGGCTGGAAGCTTTCTTT. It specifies CASIRGLEAFF.

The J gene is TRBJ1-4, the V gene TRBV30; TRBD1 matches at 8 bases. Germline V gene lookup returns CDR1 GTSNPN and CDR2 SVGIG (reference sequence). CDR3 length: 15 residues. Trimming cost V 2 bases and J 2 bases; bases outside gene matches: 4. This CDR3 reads CAWSFTGGTNEKLFF. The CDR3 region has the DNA TGTGCCTGGAGTTTTACAGGGGGGACTAATGAAAAACTGTTTTTT. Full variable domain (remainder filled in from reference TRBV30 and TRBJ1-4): SQTIHQWPATLVQPVGSPLSLECTVEGTSNPNLYWYRQAAGRGLQLLFYSVGIGQISSEVPQNLSASRPQDRQFILSSKKLLLSDSGFYLCAWSFTGGTNEKLFFGSGTQLSVL.

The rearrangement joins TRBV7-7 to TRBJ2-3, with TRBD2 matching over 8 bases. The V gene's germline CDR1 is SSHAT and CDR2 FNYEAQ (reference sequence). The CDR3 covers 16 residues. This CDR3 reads CASSIGAGDGADTQYF. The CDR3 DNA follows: TGTGCTAGCTCCATTGGAGCGGGGGACGGCGCAGATACGCAGTATTTT. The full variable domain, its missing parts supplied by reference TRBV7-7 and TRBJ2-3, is GAGVSQSPRYKVTKRGQDVTLRCDPISSHATLYWYQQALGQGPEFLTYFNYEAQPDKSGLPSDRFSAERPEGSISTLTIQRTEQRDSAMYRCASSIGAGDGADTQYFGPGTRLTVL.

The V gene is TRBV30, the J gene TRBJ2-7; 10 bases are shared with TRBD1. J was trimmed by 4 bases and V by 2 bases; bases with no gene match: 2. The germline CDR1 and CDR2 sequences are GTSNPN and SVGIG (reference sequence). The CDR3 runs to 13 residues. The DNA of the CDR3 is TGTGCCTGGAGTCCGGACAGGGGGTACGAGCAGTACTTC. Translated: CAWSPDRGYEQYF.

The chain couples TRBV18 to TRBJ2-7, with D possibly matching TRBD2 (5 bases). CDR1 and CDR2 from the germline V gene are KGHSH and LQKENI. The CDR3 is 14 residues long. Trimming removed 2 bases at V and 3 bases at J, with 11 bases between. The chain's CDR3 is CASSPTPGNYEQYF. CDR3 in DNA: TGTGCCAGCTCACCAACCCCCGGGAACTACGAGCAGTACTTC.

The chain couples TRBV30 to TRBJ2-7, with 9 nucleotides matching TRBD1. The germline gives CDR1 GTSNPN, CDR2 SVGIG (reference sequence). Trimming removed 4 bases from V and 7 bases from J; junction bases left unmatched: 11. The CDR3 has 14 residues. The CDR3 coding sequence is TGTGCCTGGACCCGTGAGGAGGGGACAGGGGAGCAGTACTTC. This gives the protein CAWTREEGTGEQYF.

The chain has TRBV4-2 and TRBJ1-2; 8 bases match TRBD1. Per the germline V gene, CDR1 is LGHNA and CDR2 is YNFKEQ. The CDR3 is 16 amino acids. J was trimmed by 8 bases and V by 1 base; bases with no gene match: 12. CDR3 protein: CASSQVPGTGTRGYTF. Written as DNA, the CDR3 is TGTGCCAGCAGCCAAGTCCCCGGGACAGGAACTAGGGGCTACACCTTC.

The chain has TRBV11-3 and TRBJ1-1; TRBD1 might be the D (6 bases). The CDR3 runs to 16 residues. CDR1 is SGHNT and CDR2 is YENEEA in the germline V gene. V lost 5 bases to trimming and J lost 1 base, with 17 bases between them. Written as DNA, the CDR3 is TGTGCCAGCAGCAATAAACCCGGACAGAGGAACACTGAAGCTTTCTTT. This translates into CASSNKPGQRNTEAFF.

CDR3 residues: CASSPQGSTEAFF. DNA of the CDR3: TGCGCCAGCAGCCCACAGGGATCCACTGAAGCTTTCTTT. The V gene is TRBV5-1, the J gene TRBJ1-1, with D maybe TRBD1 (6 bases). Germline V gives CDR1 SGHRS, CDR2 YFSETQ. The CDR3 sequence is 13 residues long. V was pared by 4 bases and J by 4 bases, with 11 bases between.

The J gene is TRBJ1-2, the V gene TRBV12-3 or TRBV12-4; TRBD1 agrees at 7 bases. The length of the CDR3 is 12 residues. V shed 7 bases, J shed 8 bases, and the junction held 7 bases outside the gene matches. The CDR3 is CASKRGLLGYTF. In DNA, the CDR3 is TGTGCCAGCAAAAGGGGGCTTTTGGGCTACACCTTC.

DNA for the CDR3: TGTGCCAGCCACAGGACAGGCCTGTGGGATACGCAGTATTTT. Translated: CASHRTGLWDTQYF. The V gene is TRBV2, the J gene TRBJ2-3; 7 bases line up with TRBD1. Germline CDR1 SNHLY, CDR2 FYNNEI. After removal of 8 bases from V and 6 bases from J, the junction contained 11 bases not matched to a gene. The CDR3 is made up of 14 amino acids.

CDR3 nucleotides: TGTGCCTGGAGTCTCAGGAATGAAAAACTGTTTTTT. As protein: CAWSLRNEKLFF. The V call is TRBV30, the J call TRBJ1-4; D gene uncertain. With 2 bases removed from V and 5 bases from J, the gap between germline ends came to 6 bases. Germline-derived CDR1 and CDR2 are GTSNPN and SVGIG (reference sequence). The CDR3 is made up of 12 amino acids.

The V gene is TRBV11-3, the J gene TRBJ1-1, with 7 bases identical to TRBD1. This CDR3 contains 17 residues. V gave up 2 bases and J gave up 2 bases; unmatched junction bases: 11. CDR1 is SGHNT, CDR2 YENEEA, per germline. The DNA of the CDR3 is TGTGCCAGCAGCTTACAGGGGGGCGGAGATCCAAACACTGAAGCTTTCTTT. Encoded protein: CASSLQGGGDPNTEAFF.

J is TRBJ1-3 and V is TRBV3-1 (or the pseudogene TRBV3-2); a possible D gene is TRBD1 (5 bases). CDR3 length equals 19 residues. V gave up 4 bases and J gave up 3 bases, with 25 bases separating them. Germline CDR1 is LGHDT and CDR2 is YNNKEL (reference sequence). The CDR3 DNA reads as TGTGCCAGCAGCCCTTACGCTGGGGGGTCGGGTCCGCATGGAAACACCATATATTTT. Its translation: CASSPYAGGSGPHGNTIYF.

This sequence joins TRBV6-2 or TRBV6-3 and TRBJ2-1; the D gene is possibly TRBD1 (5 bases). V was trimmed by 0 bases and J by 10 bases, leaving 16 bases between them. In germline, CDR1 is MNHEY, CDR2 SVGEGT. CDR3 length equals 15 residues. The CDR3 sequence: CASSYSRRRQGEQFF. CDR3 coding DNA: TGTGCCAGCAGTTACTCGAGACGCAGGCAGGGAGAGCAGTTCTTC.

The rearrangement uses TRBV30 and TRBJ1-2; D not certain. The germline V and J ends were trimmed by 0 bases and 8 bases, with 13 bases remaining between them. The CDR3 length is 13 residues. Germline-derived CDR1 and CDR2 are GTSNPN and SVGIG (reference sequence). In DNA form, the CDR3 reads TGTGCCTGGAGTGTAGTCCACGGGGTGGGCTACACCTTC. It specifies CAWSVVHGVGYTF. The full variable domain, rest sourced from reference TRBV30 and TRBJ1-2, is SQTIHQWPATLVQPVGSPLSLECTVEGTSNPNLYWYRQAAGRGLQLLFYSVGIGQISSEVPQNLSASRPQDRQFILSSKKLLLSDSGFYLCAWSVVHGVGYTFGSGTRLTVV.

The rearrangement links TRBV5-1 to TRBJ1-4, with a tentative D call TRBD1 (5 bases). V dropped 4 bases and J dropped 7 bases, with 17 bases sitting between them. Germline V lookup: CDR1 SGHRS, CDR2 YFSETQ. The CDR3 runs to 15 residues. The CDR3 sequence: CASSPDRLRGEKLFF. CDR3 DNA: TGCGCCAGCAGCCCGGATCGATTAAGGGGTGAAAAACTGTTTTTT.

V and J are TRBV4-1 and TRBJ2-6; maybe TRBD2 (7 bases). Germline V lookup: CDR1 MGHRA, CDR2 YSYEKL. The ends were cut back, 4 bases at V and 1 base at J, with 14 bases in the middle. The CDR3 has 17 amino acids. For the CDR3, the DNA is TGCGCCAGCAGCCGCGGGGGCCTCGTATCTGGGGCCAACGTCCTGACTTTC. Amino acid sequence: CASSRGGLVSGANVLTF.

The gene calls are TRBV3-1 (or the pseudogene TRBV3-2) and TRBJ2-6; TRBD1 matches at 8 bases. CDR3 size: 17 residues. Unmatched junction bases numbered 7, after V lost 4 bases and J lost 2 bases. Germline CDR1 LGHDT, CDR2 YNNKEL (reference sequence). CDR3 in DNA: TGTGCCAGCAGCCGAGGACAGGGAACGGCTGGGGCCAACGTCCTGACTTTC. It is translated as CASSRGQGTAGANVLTF.

The CDR3 spells CASSLGRLDEQFF. The CDR3 nucleotides are TGTGCCAGCAGTTTGGGGCGTCTTGATGAGCAGTTCTTC. This chain joins TRBV12-3 or TRBV12-4 and TRBJ2-1, with a tentative D call TRBD1 (5 bases). CDR3 length: 13 residues. V lost 3 bases to trimming and J lost 8 bases, with 11 bases between them.

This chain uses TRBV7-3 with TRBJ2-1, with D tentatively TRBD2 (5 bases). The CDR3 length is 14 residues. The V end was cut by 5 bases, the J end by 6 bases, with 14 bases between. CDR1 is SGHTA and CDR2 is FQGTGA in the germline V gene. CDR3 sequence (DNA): TGTGCCAGCAGCCGGGGTCGGGCACCCAATGAGCAGTTCTTC. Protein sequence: CASSRGRAPNEQFF.

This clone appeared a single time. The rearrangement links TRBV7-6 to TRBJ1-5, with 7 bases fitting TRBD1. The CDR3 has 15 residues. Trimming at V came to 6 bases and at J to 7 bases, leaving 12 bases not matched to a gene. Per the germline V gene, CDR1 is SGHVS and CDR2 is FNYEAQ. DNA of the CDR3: TGTGCCAGCAGTCCACTGCAGGGGGGCAGGCAGCCCCAGCATTTT. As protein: CASSPLQGGRQPQHF.

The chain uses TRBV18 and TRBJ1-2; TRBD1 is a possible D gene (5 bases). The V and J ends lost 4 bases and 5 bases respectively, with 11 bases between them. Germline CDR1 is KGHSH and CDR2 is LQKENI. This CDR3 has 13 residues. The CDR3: CASSRSDTYGYTF. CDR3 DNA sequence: TGTGCCAGCTCACGCTCGGACACATATGGCTACACCTTC.

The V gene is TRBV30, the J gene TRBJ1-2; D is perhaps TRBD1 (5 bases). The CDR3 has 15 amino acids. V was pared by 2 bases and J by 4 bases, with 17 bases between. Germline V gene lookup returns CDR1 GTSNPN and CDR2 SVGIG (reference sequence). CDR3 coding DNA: TGTGCCTGGAGTTCCTCCCAGGGTGGGCTCTATGGCTACACCTTC. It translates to CAWSSSQGGLYGYTF.

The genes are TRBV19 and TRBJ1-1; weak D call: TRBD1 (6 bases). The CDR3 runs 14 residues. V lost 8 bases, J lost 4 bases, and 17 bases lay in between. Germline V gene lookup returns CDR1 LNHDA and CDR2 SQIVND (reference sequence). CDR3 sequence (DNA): TGTGCCAGTTACCCCGGGACAAAGGGCACTGAAGCTTTCTTT. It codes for CASYPGTKGTEAFF.

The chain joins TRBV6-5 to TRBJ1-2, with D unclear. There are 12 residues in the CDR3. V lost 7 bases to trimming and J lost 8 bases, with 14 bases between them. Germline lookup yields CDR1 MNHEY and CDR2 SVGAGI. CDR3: CASKRGWGGYTF. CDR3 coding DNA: TGTGCCAGCAAACGAGGGTGGGGAGGCTACACCTTC.

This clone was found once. CDR3 nucleotide sequence: TGTGCCAGCAGCGAACGACAGGGTACCCACGAGCAGTACTTC. Translating it yields CASSERQGTHEQYF. The chain is built from TRBV9 and TRBJ2-7; TRBD1 agrees at 7 bases. The CDR3 extends over 14 amino acids. CDR1 SGDLS and CDR2 YYNGEE come from the germline V gene. Trimming took 3 bases from V and 5 from J; bases not matched to a gene: 8.

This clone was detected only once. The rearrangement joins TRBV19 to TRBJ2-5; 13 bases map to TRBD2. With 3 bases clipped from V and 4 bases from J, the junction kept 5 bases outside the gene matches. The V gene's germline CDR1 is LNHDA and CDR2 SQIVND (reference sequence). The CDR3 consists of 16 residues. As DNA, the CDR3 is TGTGCCAGTAGTATTGGGACTAGCGGGGTTGGAGAGACCCAGTACTTC. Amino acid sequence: CASSIGTSGVGETQYF.

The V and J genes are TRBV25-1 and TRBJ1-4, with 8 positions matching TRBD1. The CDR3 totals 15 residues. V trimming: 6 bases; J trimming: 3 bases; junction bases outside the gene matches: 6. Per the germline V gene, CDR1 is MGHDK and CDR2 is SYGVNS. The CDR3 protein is CASSELDRANEKLFF. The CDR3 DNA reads TGTGCCAGCAGCGAGTTGGACAGGGCTAATGAAAAACTGTTTTTT.

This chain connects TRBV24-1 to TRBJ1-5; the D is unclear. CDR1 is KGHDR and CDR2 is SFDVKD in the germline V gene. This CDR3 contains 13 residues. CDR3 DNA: TGTGCAAACGTCCGGCGGGAGCATCAGCCCCAGCATTTT. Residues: CANVRREHQPQHF.